This TCR beta chain was sequenced for a study of patients and donors after allogeneic stem cell transplantation. TCRdb reprocessed the RT-PCR reads via MiXCR and lists one record per CDR3 protein. The sample has about 230,000 distinct CDR3 sequences, roughly 13% seen once. The CDR3 extends over 13 amino acids. V lost 5 bases, J lost 8 bases, and 6 bases stayed unmatched. Sequenced sample: blood, either unsorted or a sorted T cell fraction (not recorded which). The chain has TRBV12-3 or TRBV12-4 and TRBJ1-2; 9 bases are shared with TRBD1. The receptor comes from a human donor who was either an allogeneic HSCT recipient or a stem cell or donor lymphocyte infusion donor (not recorded which). It is not recorded whose cells these are; they may come from a transplant donor. CDR3 sequence: CASSPRQGGGYTF. The CDR3 coding sequence is TGTGCCAGCAGTCCTAGACAGGGGGGAGGCTACACCTTC.